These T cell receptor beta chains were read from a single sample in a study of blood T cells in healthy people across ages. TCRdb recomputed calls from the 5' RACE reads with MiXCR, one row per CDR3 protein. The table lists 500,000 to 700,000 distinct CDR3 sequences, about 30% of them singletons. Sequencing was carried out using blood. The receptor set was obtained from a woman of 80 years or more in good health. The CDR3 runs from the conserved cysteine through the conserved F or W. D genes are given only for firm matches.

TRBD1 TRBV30 CACGQGAYEQYF
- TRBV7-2 CASSRVLAIPYNEQFF
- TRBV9 CASSAGIRGTDTQYF
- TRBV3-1 CASSQGGGNRPQHF
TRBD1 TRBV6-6 CASISGQGSGANVLTF
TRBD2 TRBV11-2 CASSLDGGRISDTQYF
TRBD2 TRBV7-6 CASAPLAGNTDTQYF
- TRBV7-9 CASSAPQAGELFF
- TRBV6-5 CASVTARTNTEAFF
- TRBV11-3 CASSQQGAPDTQYF
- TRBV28 CASSSPRVLRQPQHF
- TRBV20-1 CSATDLFSYNEQFF
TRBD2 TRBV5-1 CASSTLRGGREQFF
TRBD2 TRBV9 CASSVLVSGGNEQFF
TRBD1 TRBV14 CASSSTGAKAKNIQYF
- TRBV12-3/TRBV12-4 CASSSYGRGGWDGYTF
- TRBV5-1 CASSSGPNTEAFF
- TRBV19 CASTPKIRAQVSPLHF
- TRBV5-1 CANSLTPAGTEQYF
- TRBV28 CASSLPGRPMNTEAFF
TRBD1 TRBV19 CASRMTGGRVITEAFF
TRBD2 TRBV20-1 CSARDLGVSGGSYEQYF
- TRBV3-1 CASSRDAGYEQYF
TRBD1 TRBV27 CASSLGTGGQPQHF
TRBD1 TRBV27 CASSFRQGQNSYNKQFF
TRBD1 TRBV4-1 CASSPGQGIAKNIQYF
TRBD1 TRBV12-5 CASGLVTGTGLQETQYF
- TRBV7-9 CASSWTAKSSYEQYF
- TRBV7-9 CASSLVPSTGELFF
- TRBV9 CASSPGGDNQPQHF
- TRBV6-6 CASSNRENTEAFF
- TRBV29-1 CSVAEGGTQYF
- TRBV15 CATSRDAGGTEAFF
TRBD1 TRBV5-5 CASSIRDSYTEAFF
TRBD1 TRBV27 CASSTRTGLSEQYF
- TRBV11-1 CASSTRVRDTQYF
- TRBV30 CAWTLGQETQYF
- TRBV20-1 CSARVYFSTDTQYF
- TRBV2 CASSSHADSSYGYTF
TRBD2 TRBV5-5 CASSLPTSGTAYEQYF
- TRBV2 CASRREVLTDTQYF